Here is one T cell receptor (beta chain) with its context. Its antigen remains unidentified. Germline CDR1 SGDLS, CDR2 YYNGEE. This CDR3 comprises 11 residues. V was clipped by 3 bases and J by 9 bases, with 10 bases between them. TCRdb re-analysed the 5' RACE reads in MiXCR, keeping a single row per CDR3 protein. Of 550,000 to 700,000 distinct CDR3 sequences in the sample, around a sixth are singletons; the top ten hold roughly 8%. These data originate in a study of T-cell memory formation after mild COVID-19. Study-wide points: Specificity for SARS-CoV-2 was not confirmed among the second-wave clones peaking on day 37.

The chain recombines TRBV9 with TRBJ2-7; no clear D. The sequenced sample consisted of PBMCs or a T cell subset sorted from them (not recorded which). This TCR came from an adult woman who had mild COVID-19 (a few samples of this study predate the infection). Cell type and time point are not known. DNA of the CDR3: TGTGCCAGCAGCGGAGGAACGGTGCAGTACTTC. It encodes CASSGGTVQYF.